These T cell receptor beta chains were read from a single sample in a study of blood T cell repertoires in COVID-19. Measured with immunoSEQ multiplex PCR; TCRdb has only the in-frame clones, and not every one. The table has more than 350,000 clones, 80% to 90% seen once. The sequenced sample consisted of PBMCs or T cells enriched from blood (not recorded which). Every receptor here comes from a man in his late teens or twenties who had recovered from COVID-19. Both conserved end residues are part of each CDR3. A D gene is named only where the DNA matches it firmly. Clone size is given for some rows only: seen once, a few or many times, or a class if the clone is expanded.

V	D	J	size	CDR3	DNA
TRBV19	NA	TRBJ2-7	NA	CASSTWSSEQYF	TGTGCCAGTAGCACCTGGAGTAGCGAGCAGTACTTC
TRBV3-1/TRBV3-2	NA	TRBJ1-1	once	CASSLLWNTEAFF	TGTGCCAGCAGCCTCCTGTGGAACACTGAAGCTTTCTTT
TRBV5-1	NA	TRBJ1-6	few	CASSFRTANSPLHF	TGCGCCAGCAGCTTTCGGACAGCTAATTCACCCCTCCACTTT
TRBV5-5	NA	TRBJ1-2	NA	CASSLDGPPHGYTF	TGTGCCAGCAGCTTGGATGGGCCCCCTCATGGCTACACCTTC
TRBV5-5	NA	TRBJ1-5	NA	CASSLATEQPQHF	TGTGCCAGCAGCTTGGCTACGGAGCAGCCCCAGCATTTT
TRBV7-8	TRBD2	TRBJ2-5	NA	CASSSRLANQETQYF	TGTGCCAGCAGCTCGCGACTAGCCAACCAAGAGACCCAGTACTTC
TRBV9	NA	TRBJ2-7	few	CASSMRGRDEQYF	TGTGCCAGCAGCATGCGGGGGCGTGACGAGCAGTACTTC
TRBV25-1	NA	TRBJ1-2	NA	CATTRGRNYGYTF	TGTGCCACAACGCGGGGACGGAACTATGGCTACACCTTC
TRBV19	NA	TRBJ1-2	NA	CASSTDIRYGYTF	TGTGCCAGTAGTACGGACATCCGCTATGGCTACACCTTC
TRBV29-1	NA	TRBJ1-4	NA	CSVVRAGANEKLFF	TGCAGCGTTGTACGGGCAGGGGCTAATGAAAAACTGTTTTTT
TRBV10-3	NA	TRBJ1-4	NA	CAIRPGPEEKLFF	TGTGCCATCAGACCAGGGCCGGAGGAAAAACTGTTTTTT
TRBV19	NA	TRBJ1-5	NA	CASNRGGYEPQHF	TGTGCCAGTAACCGGGGGGGATATGAACCCCAGCATTTT
TRBV21-1	NA	TRBJ2-3	NA	CASSKPGTSGGDCTDTQYF	TGTGCCAGCAGCAAACCCGGGACTAGCGGGGGGGATTGCACAGATACGCAGTATTTT
TRBV28	NA	TRBJ1-3	once	CASSTTSSGNTIYF	TGTGCCAGCAGTACAACAAGCTCTGGAAACACCATATATTTT
TRBV4-1	TRBD2	TRBJ2-7	NA	CASSQGSGTSVDEQYF	TGCGCCAGCAGCCAAGGTAGCGGGACTAGCGTCGACGAGCAGTACTTC
TRBV19	TRBD2	TRBJ2-7	NA	CATTSGRSYEQYF	TGTGCCACGACTAGCGGGAGGTCCTACGAGCAGTACTTC
TRBV19	TRBD2	TRBJ2-2	NA	CASSTPGLDEGGNTGELFF	TGTGCCAGTAGTACGCCGGGACTAGATGAAGGGGGGAACACCGGGGAGCTGTTTTTT
TRBV9	TRBD1	TRBJ2-1	NA	CASSFGQDNEQFF	TGTGCCAGCAGCTTTGGACAGGACAATGAGCAGTTCTTC
TRBV6-5	TRBD1	TRBJ2-2	many	CASSFDRANTGELFF	TGTGCCAGCAGTTTTGACAGGGCGAACACCGGGGAGCTGTTTTTT
TRBV9	NA	TRBJ2-1	NA	CASSVQGSSYNEQFF	TGTGCCAGCAGCGTACAGGGGAGCTCCTACAATGAGCAGTTCTTC
TRBV6-5	NA	TRBJ1-2	NA	CASSYNPPGYGYTF	TGTGCCAGCAGTTACAACCCTCCAGGCTATGGCTACACCTTC
TRBV19	TRBD1	TRBJ1-2	NA	CASRKPQGRNGYTF	TGTGCCAGTAGAAAACCACAGGGGAGAAATGGCTACACCTTC
TRBV24-1	NA	TRBJ2-5	NA	CATSGGSQETQYF	TGTGCCACCAGTGGCGGCAGTCAAGAGACCCAGTACTTC
TRBV5-1	TRBD2	TRBJ2-1	NA	CASSSGGAGFSRSGVEQFF	TGCGCCAGCTCCAGCGGGGGGGCGGGTTTCTCACGTAGCGGGGTTGAGCAGTTCTTC
TRBV3-1/TRBV3-2	NA	TRBJ1-1	NA	CASSQDLGANTEAFF	TGTGCCAGCAGCCAAGATCTAGGGGCGAACACTGAAGCTTTCTTT
TRBV7-3	NA	TRBJ1-6	NA	CASSLRPRGNSPLHF	TGTGCCAGCAGCTTACGCCCGCGGGGTAATTCACCCCTCCACTTT
TRBV7-9	TRBD1	TRBJ2-7	NA	CASSPRDSRRYEQYF	TGTGCCAGCAGCCCCCGGGACAGCCGACGCTACGAGCAGTACTTC
TRBV14	NA	TRBJ1-2	NA	CASSGDRYGYTF	TGTGCCAGCAGCGGAGATCGCTATGGCTACACCTTC
TRBV7-3	NA	TRBJ2-7	NA	CASSLYDQDEQYF	TGTGCCAGCAGCTTATATGATCAGGACGAGCAGTACTTC
TRBV29-1	NA	TRBJ1-2	NA	CSVESRTANYGYTF	TGCAGCGTTGAGTCGAGGACAGCCAACTATGGCTACACCTTC
TRBV7-2	TRBD1	TRBJ2-2	NA	CASSILGGSIGELFF	TGTGCCAGCAGCATCCTAGGGGGCTCGATCGGGGAGCTGTTTTTT
TRBV5-6	NA	TRBJ1-2	NA	CASSFRQPYRGYTF	TGTGCCAGCAGCTTCCGACAGCCCTATCGGGGCTACACCTTC
TRBV27	NA	TRBJ2-7	many	CASSFGGDDYEQYF	TGTGCCAGCAGTTTCGGCGGGGACGACTACGAGCAGTACTTC
TRBV5-1	TRBD1	TRBJ1-2	few	CASSFDTGGLYGYTF	TGCGCCAGCAGCTTCGACACAGGGGGCCTCTATGGCTACACCTTC
TRBV6-5	TRBD1	TRBJ2-5	NA	CASKRDSGRETQYF	TGTGCCAGCAAACGGGACAGCGGTCGAGAGACCCAGTACTTC
TRBV30	NA	TRBJ2-7	NA	CAWSVSQGRFEQYF	TGTGCCTGGAGTGTCTCGCAGGGTCGTTTCGAGCAGTACTTC
TRBV6-6	NA	TRBJ2-5	NA	CASSFRVLETQYF	TGTGCCAGCAGTTTCAGGGTTCTGGAGACCCAGTACTTC
TRBV6-6	TRBD2	TRBJ2-7	few	CASNSDREGPYEQYF	TGTGCCAGCAACTCAGACCGGGAGGGCCCCTACGAGCAGTACTTC
TRBV3-1/TRBV3-2	NA	TRBJ1-1	NA	CASSQVGQNTEAFF	TGTGCCAGCAGCCAAGTTGGCCAGAACACTGAAGCTTTCTTT
TRBV29-1	NA	TRBJ2-1	NA	CSVETPDSRSYNEQFF	TGCAGCGTTGAGACGCCGGACTCACGCTCCTACAATGAGCAGTTCTTC
TRBV29-1	TRBD1	TRBJ2-2	NA	CSVDTGVTGGELFF	TGCAGCGTTGATACAGGGGTAACGGGCGGGGAGCTGTTTTTT